This T cell receptor beta chain was recovered during a study of T-cell reconstitution after alpha-beta-depleted transplantation in children. CDR1 and CDR2 (germline): LGHNA, YSLEER. V lost 3 bases, J lost 2 bases, and 15 bases lay in between. CDR3 length: 16 residues. It was with unique molecular identifiers that the TCRbeta library was prepared. TCRdb re-analysed the PCR reads in MiXCR, keeping a single row per CDR3 protein. The table records roughly 610,000 distinct CDR3 sequences, roughly a tenth of them present only once. The chain joins TRBV4-3 to TRBJ2-3, with a tentative D call TRBD1 (6 bases). This TCR derives from a human donor who donated a stem cell graft to a child with acute myeloid leukemia. The sample was PBMCs from the stem cell graft donor, taken from the stem cell graft. CDR3 bases: TGCGCCAGCAGCCAGGCCAGGGGCATATTCACAGATACGCAGTATTTT. Translation gives CASSQARGIFTDTQYF.